This T cell receptor beta chain was identified in a study of OX40 agonist ivuxolimab in advanced cancers. Background on the study: Those enrolled were about 82% male, with a mean age of around 57 years and ages from roughly 20 to 85. General study points: Partial responders at 0.1-3.0 mg/kg had among the lowest clonal expansion. CD8+ T cells showed, on average, more clonal expansion than CD4+ cells.

TCRdb keeps only in-frame clones here, not all; method: immunoSEQ multiplex PCR. The sample has roughly 43,000 clones; 88% are singletons. Comment on this clone: The antigen is not known.

CDR1 is KGHSH and CDR2 is LQKENI in the germline V gene. V lost 5 bases, J lost 4 bases, and 11 bases lay in between. This CDR3 contains 13 residues. The TCR originated in an adult with an advanced solid tumor such as melanoma, head and neck, liver or kidney cancer. This specimen was CD4+ or CD8+ T cells sorted from blood, taken in a trial of the OX40 agonist ivuxolimab. The J gene is TRBJ1-1, the V gene TRBV18, with a tentative D call TRBD1 (5 bases). CDR3 residues: CASSANGGTEAFF. CDR3 coding DNA: TGTGCCAGCTCAGCAAATGGGGGCACTGAAGCTTTCTTT.